This T cell receptor (beta chain) is drawn from a study of Ad26.COV2.S vaccination and SARS-CoV-2 variants. Noted treatment: some 19 received Ad26.COV2.S at low or high dose, single or two shots; roughly 5 received placebo; per-sample allocation not given. Samples came from day 63 after the first vaccine or placebo injection. Clones were read by immunoSEQ multiplex PCR, and TCRdb kept only the in-frame ones, dropping some. In the table there are about 400,000 clones, roughly 88% of which are singletons. The CDR3 totals 15 residues. Germline lookup yields CDR1 SEHNR and CDR2 FQNEAQ (reference sequence). The ends were cut back, 5 bases at V and 3 bases at J, with 14 bases in the middle.

The chain links TRBV7-9 to TRBJ1-5; D may be TRBD1 (5 bases). The specimen comprised peripheral blood, sampled in a trial of Ad26.COV2.S vaccine versus placebo. The sequence came from a person between 18 and 60 years old who received the Ad26.COV2.S COVID-19 vaccine or a placebo. The CDR3 loop is CASSGQDGTNQPQHF. In DNA form, the CDR3 reads TGTGCCAGCAGCGGCCAAGACGGGACCAATCAGCCCCAGCATTTT.